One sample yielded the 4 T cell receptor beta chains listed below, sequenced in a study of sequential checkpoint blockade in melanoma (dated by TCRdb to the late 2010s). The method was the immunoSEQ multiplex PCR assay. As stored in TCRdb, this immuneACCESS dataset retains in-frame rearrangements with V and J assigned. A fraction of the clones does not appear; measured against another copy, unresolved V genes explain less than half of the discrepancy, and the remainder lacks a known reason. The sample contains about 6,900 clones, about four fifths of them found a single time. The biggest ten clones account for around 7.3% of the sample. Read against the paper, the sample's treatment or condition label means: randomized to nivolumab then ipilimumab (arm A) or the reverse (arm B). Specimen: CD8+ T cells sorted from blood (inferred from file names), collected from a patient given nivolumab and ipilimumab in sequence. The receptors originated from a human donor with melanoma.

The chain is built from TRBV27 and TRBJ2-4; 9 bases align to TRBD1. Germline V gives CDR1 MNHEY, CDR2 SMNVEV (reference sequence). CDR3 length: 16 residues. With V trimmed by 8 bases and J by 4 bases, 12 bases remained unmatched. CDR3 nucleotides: TGTGCCAGCGAGGACAGGGGAAGGAGACAAAAAAACATTCAGTACTTC. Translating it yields CASEDRGRRQKNIQYF.

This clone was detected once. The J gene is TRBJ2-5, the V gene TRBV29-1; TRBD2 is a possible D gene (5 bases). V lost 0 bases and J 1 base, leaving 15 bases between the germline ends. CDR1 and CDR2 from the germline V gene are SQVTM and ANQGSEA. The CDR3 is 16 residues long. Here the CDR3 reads CSVEDPLGLSQETQYF. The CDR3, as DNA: TGCAGCGTTGAAGACCCACTAGGGCTTTCCCAAGAGACCCAGTACTTC.

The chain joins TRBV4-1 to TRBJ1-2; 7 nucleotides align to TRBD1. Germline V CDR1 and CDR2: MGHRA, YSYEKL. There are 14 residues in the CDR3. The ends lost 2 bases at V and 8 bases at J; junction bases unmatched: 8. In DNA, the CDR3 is TGCGCCAGCAGCCAACTTGAGGGGGCGACGGGCTACACCTTC. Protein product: CASSQLEGATGYTF.

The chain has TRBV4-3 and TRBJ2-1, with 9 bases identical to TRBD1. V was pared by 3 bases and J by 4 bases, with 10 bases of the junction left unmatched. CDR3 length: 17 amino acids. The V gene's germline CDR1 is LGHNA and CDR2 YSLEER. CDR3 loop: CASSQAKYRGRYNEQFF. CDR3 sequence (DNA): TGCGCCAGCAGCCAGGCAAAATACAGGGGGCGTTACAATGAGCAGTTCTTC.